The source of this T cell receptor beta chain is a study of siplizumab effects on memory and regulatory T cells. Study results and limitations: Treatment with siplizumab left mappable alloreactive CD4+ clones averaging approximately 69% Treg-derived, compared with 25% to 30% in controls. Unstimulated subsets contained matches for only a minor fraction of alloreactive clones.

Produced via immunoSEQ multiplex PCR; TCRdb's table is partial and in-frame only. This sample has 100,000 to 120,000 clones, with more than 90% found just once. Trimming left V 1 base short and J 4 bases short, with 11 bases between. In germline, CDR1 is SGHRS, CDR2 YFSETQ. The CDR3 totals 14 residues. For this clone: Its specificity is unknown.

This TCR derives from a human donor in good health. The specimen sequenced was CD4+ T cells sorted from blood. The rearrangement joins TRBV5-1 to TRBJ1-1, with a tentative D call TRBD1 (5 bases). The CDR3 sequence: CASSLQGEGTEAFF. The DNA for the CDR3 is TGCGCCAGCAGCTTGCAGGGAGAGGGCACTGAAGCTTTCTTT.